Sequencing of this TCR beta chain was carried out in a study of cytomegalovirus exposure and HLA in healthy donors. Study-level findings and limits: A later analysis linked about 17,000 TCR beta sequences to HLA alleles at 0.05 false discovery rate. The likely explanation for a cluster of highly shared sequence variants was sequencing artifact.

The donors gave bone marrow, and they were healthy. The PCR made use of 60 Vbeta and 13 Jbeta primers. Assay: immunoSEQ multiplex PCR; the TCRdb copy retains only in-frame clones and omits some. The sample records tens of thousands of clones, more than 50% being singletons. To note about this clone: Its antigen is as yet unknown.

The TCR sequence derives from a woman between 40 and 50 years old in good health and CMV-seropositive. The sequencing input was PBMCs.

This CDR3 reads CASSIGGGAETQYF. CDR3 coding DNA: TGTGCCAGCTCCATAGGAGGGGGCGCGGAGACCCAGTACTTC. This chain links TRBV9 with TRBJ2-5; maybe TRBD1 (7 bases). From germline, CDR1 is SGDLS and CDR2 YYNGEE. The CDR3 extends over 14 amino acids. Trimming left V 7 bases short and J 5 bases short, with 18 bases between.